This is a list of T cell receptor beta chains from one sample in a study of T cell repertoires in cytomegalovirus infection. TCRdb processed the reads anew with MiXCR; each CDR3 protein has one entry. This sample has 270,000 or so distinct CDR3 sequences; 17% occur once, and the top ten carry roughly half. Sample: CD8+ T cells from PBMCs. The receptor source for this set is a human donor in good health (CMV status not recorded). Some clones in this sample may be carry-over from other donors' samples. CDR3s leave out the opening cysteine and the closing phenylalanine or tryptophan.

v_call	j_call	cdr3_aa
TRBV11-2	TRBJ2-7	ASSQDRGRNHEQY
TRBV7-6	TRBJ2-1	ASSSTPSYEQF
TRBV5-5	TRBJ1-6	ASSGPPLGFNSPLH
TRBV4-3	TRBJ1-4	ASSQDSGIWEKLF
TRBV12-5	TRBJ1-2	ASGFRLT
TRBV6-2/TRBV6-3	TRBJ2-7	ASSYYQGVYEQY
TRBV20-1	TRBJ1-2	SARVTGGYGYT
TRBV7-9	TRBJ2-1	ASSLAYEQF
TRBV4-1	TRBJ1-1	ASRTHTELDTEAF
TRBV27	TRBJ2-1	ASRLAGGSNEQF
TRBV29-1	TRBJ1-2	SVTTGDYGYT